This T cell receptor beta chain was profiled in a study of CXCR3-negative and CXCR3-positive naive CD8 T cells. For the study at large: The total count of TRB reads reached 110 million to 150 million, and each library contributed about 1.5 +/- 0.3 million.

Study-wide results and limits: A higher hydrophobicity marked the TRB CDR3s of CXCR3-positive naive cells versus CXCR3-negative naive cells.

In germline, CDR1 is SEHNR, CDR2 FQNEAQ (reference sequence). The CDR3 spans 12 residues. Note on this clonotype: The antigen remains undetermined.

The naive CD8+ gate required CD45RO-CCR7+CD27+CD95- phenotype. 5' RACE that incorporated UMI labels was used to prepare the TRB cDNA libraries. Following a re-call of the 5' RACE reads, TCRdb has one entry per CDR3 protein and lacks DNA. The clone table shows tens of thousands of distinct CDR3 sequences, with the ten largest holding approximately 1.4%. The material sequenced was naive CXCR3- CD8+ T cells from blood. Noted subset: CD45RO-CCR7+CD27+CD95- naive CD8+ T cells lacking CXCR3 (TNR3-). The TCR was taken from a human donor in good health. Some clones in this sample may be carry-over from other donors' samples. This chain links TRBV7-9 with TRBJ2-1; lacking DNA, the TRBD2 call made by TCRdb goes unchecked. The chain's CDR3 is CASRRGANEQFF.